Here is one TCR beta chain with its context. Its specificity is unknown. CD45RO-negative, CCR7-selected cells formed the naive CD8 fraction, which excluded terminally differentiated effector memory CD45RA+ cells. The record originates from a study of shared clonotypes between healthy human individuals. General observations from the study: Rarefaction revealed incomplete sorted-subset sequencing despite large depth.

The CDR3 is 15 residues long. The V end lost 4 bases, the J end lost 8 bases, and 19 bases lay between the germline ends. Germline assignment: CDR1 SGHRS and CDR2 YFSETQ. Here immunoSEQ multiplex PCR was the method, and the copy in TCRdb shows in-frame clones only, minus some. The sample has under 1 million clones, about 96% seen once; the top ten hold about 0.25%. This clonotype was sampled from a man aged 30 to 45 in good health. J is TRBJ2-1 and V is TRBV5-1; D not certain. The sequencing sample was made of naive CD8+ T cells sorted from blood. CDR3 protein: CASSSSTSPGDEQFF. The CDR3 DNA sequence: TGCGCCAGCAGCAGTAGTACCTCACCCGGCGATGAGCAGTTCTTC.